This paragraph reports one T cell receptor beta chain. This entry is derived from a study of blood T cell repertoires in COVID-19. Study background: T cells, B-cell-depleted T cells, or PBMCs provided the cDNA or gDNA that served as material.

Here immunoSEQ multiplex PCR was the method, and the copy in TCRdb shows in-frame clones only, minus some. The sample records approximately 100,000 clones, roughly 82% being singletons. CDR1 and CDR2 from the germline V gene are MDHEN and SYDVKM. Trimming removed 7 bases from V and 3 bases from J, with 15 bases in between. CDR3 size: 14 residues. The receptor was isolated from a man between 60 and 70 years old with acute or convalescent COVID-19. The genes are TRBV28 and TRBJ1-1; D call uncertain. The source material was peripheral blood. CDR3 protein: CASTVEGSYTEAFF. Here the CDR3 DNA reads TGTGCCAGCACCGTAGAGGGATCCTACACTGAAGCTTTCTTT.